This T cell receptor beta chain was identified in a study of blood T cell repertoires in COVID-19. Study-level information: Material from acute and convalescent COVID-19 was sourced from the United States, Italy and Spain. T cells, B-cell-depleted T cells, or PBMCs provided the cDNA or gDNA that served as material.

CDR3 length: 14 amino acids. V lost 4 bases to trimming and J lost 0 bases, with 9 bases between them. Germline V gene data show CDR1 as SNHLY and CDR2 as FYNNEI. Source study methods: Amplification of reference gene primers was used by the study to estimate nucleated cell counts. Data came from immunoSEQ multiplex PCR; TCRdb stores just in-frame clones and leaves some out. Clonal size and the V and J genes are those of that table, whereas D and trimming came from the DNA. The sample contains 65,000 to 100,000 clones, under 85% of which appear only once. The V gene is TRBV2, the J gene TRBJ1-2; D is unclear. The TCR comes from a human donor in a cohort sampled during active COVID-19. The specimen sequenced was peripheral blood. As DNA, the CDR3 is TGTGCCAGCAGTGGTTCGGAGTCTAACTATGGCTACACCTTC. This sequence encodes CASSGSESNYGYTF.